This TCR beta chain was captured by sequencing in a study of T cells after posttransplantation cyclophosphamide. Germline CDR1 and CDR2: SGHDT and YYEEEE. After removal of 4 bases from V and 10 bases from J, the junction contained 20 bases not matched to a gene. The CDR3 covers 17 residues. This clone was counted many times. Clones were read by immunoSEQ multiplex PCR, and TCRdb kept only the in-frame ones, dropping some. The repertoire has under 45,000 clones, none seen only once; the ten largest take roughly 4.3%. Sequences were obtained from PBMCs. This sequence originates from a woman aged 45-65 years in good health and a related stem cell transplant donor. The chain couples TRBV5-6 to TRBJ1-1; 9 bases map to TRBD1. The CDR3 DNA sequence: TGTGCCAGCAGCCCGAAAAACCAGCGGGACAGGGTCCGGGGAGCTTTCTTT. Translated: CASSPKNQRDRVRGAFF.